The 29 T cell receptor beta chains below come from one sample, sequenced in a study of shared clonotypes between healthy human individuals. Sequencing was performed with immunoSEQ multiplex PCR; in TCRdb, only in-frame clones are kept and a portion is missing. The sample has under 1,900,000 clones; approximately 98.5% are singletons. Sequencing was performed on naive CD4+ T cells sorted from blood. This sample's subset: CD45RA+ positively selected. The origin of the receptors is a man aged 25 to 40 in good health.

The chain employs TRBV5-1 and TRBJ2-3; 8 bases line up with TRBD1. Unmatched junction bases numbered 9, after V lost 6 bases and J lost 9 bases. The germline CDR1 and CDR2 sequences are SGHRS and YFSETQ. The length of the CDR3 is 13 residues. The DNA for the CDR3 is TGCGCCAGCACGACAGGGGAACTCTTGACGCAGTATTTT. This codes for CASTTGELLTQYF.

The chain links TRBV7-8 to TRBJ1-4; D ambiguous. Germline-derived CDR1 and CDR2 are SGHVS and FQNEAQ. V was cut by 0 bases and J by 5 bases, with 1 base left in between. The CDR3 is 12 residues long. The CDR3 here is CASSLANEKLFF. For the CDR3, the DNA is TGTGCCAGCAGCTTAGCGAATGAAAAACTGTTTTTT.

The chain recombines TRBV9 with TRBJ2-2; 10 nucleotides match TRBD1. This CDR3 has 16 residues. V was clipped by 2 bases and J by 7 bases; unmatched bases: 8. Germline V gives CDR1 SGDLS, CDR2 YYNGEE. CDR3 nucleotides: TGTGCCAGCAGCGTCACGACAGGGGGCGCTTTCGGGGAGCTGTTTTTT. Its translation: CASSVTTGGAFGELFF. Full variable domain (missing parts from reference TRBV9 and TRBJ2-2): DSGVTQTPKHLITATGQRVTLRCSPRSGDLSVYWYQQSLDQGLQFLIQYYNGEERAKGNILERFSAQQFPDLHSELNLSSLELGDSALYFCASSVTTGGAFGELFFGEGSRLTVL.

The CDR3 is CASSREADTYSYEQYF. DNA of the CDR3: TGCGCCAGCAGTCGTGAAGCGGACACGTACTCCTACGAGCAGTACTTC. The V call is TRBV5-1, the J call TRBJ2-7; D assignment may be TRBD1 or TRBD2 (5 bases each). V lost 5 bases to trimming and J lost 0 bases, with 18 bases between them. Germline values: CDR1 SGHRS, CDR2 YFSETQ. This CDR3 comprises 16 residues.

The rearrangement links TRBV7-8 to TRBJ2-7, with D possibly being TRBD1 (5 bases). Germline loops: CDR1 SGHVS, CDR2 FQNEAQ. The length of the CDR3 is 14 residues. The V and J ends lost 3 bases and 7 bases respectively, with 16 bases between them. CDR3 nucleotides: TGTGCCAGCAGCTTTGGACACCGCGGTTTTGAGCAGTACTTC. Residues: CASSFGHRGFEQYF.

This clone came up once. The chain recombines TRBV6-5 with TRBJ2-1; D might be TRBD1 (5 bases). The germline V gene has CDR1 MNHEY and CDR2 SVGAGI. This CDR3 region has 13 residues. V shed 6 bases and J shed 7 bases, with 13 bases lying between them. The chain's CDR3 is CASSPDSANEQFF. The CDR3 DNA follows: TGTGCCAGCAGCCCCGACAGCGCAAATGAGCAGTTCTTC.

The chain combines TRBV7-9 with TRBJ2-2; D may be TRBD1 (6 bases). Germline values: CDR1 SEHNR, CDR2 FQNEAQ (reference sequence). V was clipped by 2 bases and J by 2 bases, with 12 bases between them. This CDR3 has 16 residues. The CDR3 spells CASSLIWGRNTGELFF. CDR3 DNA: TGTGCCAGCAGCTTAATCTGGGGGCGCAACACCGGGGAGCTGTTTTTT.

This chain links TRBV9 with TRBJ2-2; D is unresolved. Germline CDR1 reads SGDLS; CDR2 reads YYNGEE. The CDR3 is 14 residues long. The ends were cut back, 6 bases at V and 3 bases at J, with 12 bases in the middle. DNA for the CDR3: TGTGCCAGCAAAGTGGGTCATGACACCGGGGAGCTGTTTTTT. It yields the protein CASKVGHDTGELFF. The whole variable domain, remainder taken from reference TRBV9 and TRBJ2-2, is DSGVTQTPKHLITATGQRVTLRCSPRSGDLSVYWYQQSLDQGLQFLIQYYNGEERAKGNILERFSAQQFPDLHSELNLSSLELGDSALYFCASKVGHDTGELFFGEGSRLTVL.

The chain combines TRBV5-1 with TRBJ2-7, with TRBD1 as a possible D gene (5 bases). Germline-derived CDR1 and CDR2 are SGHRS and YFSETQ. The CDR3 covers 15 residues. With 2 bases removed from V and 2 bases from J, the gap between germline ends came to 14 bases. CDR3 bases: TGCGCCAGCAGCTTCGAACAAGGGGCACCCTACGAGCAGTACTTC. This codes for CASSFEQGAPYEQYF. Supplemented by reference TRBV5-1 and TRBJ2-7, the full variable domain reads KAGVTQTPRYLIKTRGQQVTLSCSPISGHRSVSWYQQTPGQGLQFLFEYFSETQRNKGNFPGRFSGRQFSNSRSEMNVSTLELGDSALYLCASSFEQGAPYEQYFGPGTRLTVT.

V is TRBV14 and J is TRBJ2-3, with D tentatively TRBD1 or TRBD2 (5 bases each). From germline, CDR1 is SGHDN and CDR2 FVKESK. This CDR3 has 17 amino acids. V was shortened by 1 base and J by 6 bases, with 20 bases between the two germline ends. The CDR3 nucleotides read TGTGCCAGCAGCCAAGCCTGGTCCGCGAGGGGAGTGGATACGCAGTATTTT. It is translated as CASSQAWSARGVDTQYF.

The gene calls are TRBV2 and TRBJ1-1; tentative D call: TRBD1 (5 bases). Trimming pared 7 bases from V and 4 bases from J, leaving 16 bases between. The CDR3 has 14 amino acids. CDR1 is SNHLY, CDR2 FYNNEI, per germline. The CDR3 DNA follows: TGTGCCAGCAAAATGCAGGGCTCGGGCACTGAAGCTTTCTTT. Protein sequence: CASKMQGSGTEAFF.

The chain links TRBV5-1 to TRBJ2-5; 10 bases align to TRBD1. The CDR3 covers 15 residues. In germline, CDR1 is SGHRS, CDR2 YFSETQ. Losses at the gene ends were 5 bases for V and 5 bases for J; bases not matched to a gene: 9. CDR3 loop: CASRRDRGLRETQYF. CDR3 DNA sequence: TGCGCCAGCAGGAGAGACAGGGGGCTTAGGGAGACCCAGTACTTC.

As concerns this clone: At the DNA level, this CDR3 is encoded by other sequences in the same sample as well. The chain couples TRBV18 to TRBJ1-3; 8 bases match TRBD1. V lost 6 bases to trimming and J lost 0 bases; unmatched junction nucleotides: 1. There are 14 residues in the CDR3. The germline V gene has CDR1 KGHSH and CDR2 LQKENI. The CDR3: CASSQGASGNTIYF. The DNA for the CDR3 is TGTGCCAGCTCTCAGGGGGCCTCTGGAAACACCATATATTTT.

CDR3 nucleotides: TGTGCCAGTAGTATCAAGGAGAGATCCGGGACGTTGGATCAGCCCCAGCATTTT. Protein sequence: CASSIKERSGTLDQPQHF. This sequence joins TRBV19 and TRBJ1-5; a weak D match, TRBD1 (5 bases). The CDR3 runs to 18 residues. V was pared by 3 bases and J by 5 bases, with 23 bases between. Germline CDR1 LNHDA, CDR2 SQIVND (reference sequence).

This rearrangement joins TRBV27 to TRBJ2-7; no clear D gene. This CDR3 is built from 14 residues. Germline-derived CDR1 and CDR2 are MNHEY and SMNVEV (reference sequence). V dropped 6 bases and J dropped 2 bases, with 14 bases sitting between them. CDR3 in amino acids: CASSSTSLTYEQYF. Written as DNA, the CDR3 is TGTGCCAGCAGCTCCACAAGCCTTACCTACGAGCAGTACTTC.

The rearrangement uses TRBV7-3 and TRBJ2-5; no firm D call. With 1 base removed from V and 4 bases from J, the gap between germline ends came to 4 bases. From germline, CDR1 is SGHTA and CDR2 FQGTGA. The CDR3 totals 12 residues. The CDR3 DNA reads TGTGCCAGCAGCTTAATAGGAGAGACCCAGTACTTC. Encoded protein: CASSLIGETQYF.

The rearrangement uses TRBV5-1 and TRBJ2-4; D remains ambiguous. The germline gives CDR1 SGHRS, CDR2 YFSETQ. The V and J ends lost 2 bases and 2 bases respectively, with 8 bases between them. The CDR3 is 14 amino acids. DNA of the CDR3: TGCGCCAGCAGCTTATCCGTGTCCAAAAACATTCAGTACTTC. As protein: CASSLSVSKNIQYF.

V gene TRBV18 combines with J gene TRBJ2-4; maybe TRBD1 (5 bases). Trimming cost V 3 bases and J 3 bases, with 12 bases left between them. This CDR3 spans 15 amino acids. CDR1 is KGHSH and CDR2 is LQKENI in the germline V gene. The CDR3 coding sequence is TGTGCCAGCTCACCCAGCGCAGGGTTCAAAAACATTCAGTACTTC. This gives the protein CASSPSAGFKNIQYF.

For this clone: Additional DNA sequences in this sample encode the identical CDR3. The gene calls are TRBV29-1 and TRBJ2-3, with 7 bases that match TRBD2. The V and J ends lost 1 base and 1 base, in that order; junction bases with no gene match: 2. Germline lookup yields CDR1 SQVTM and CDR2 ANQGSEA. CDR3 length: 14 residues. The CDR3 sequence: CSVEGGSGTDTQYF. The CDR3 DNA is TGCAGCGTTGAAGGCGGGAGTGGCACAGATACGCAGTATTTT.

This chain connects TRBV7-6 to TRBJ2-7, with TRBD2 identical over 8 bases. Germline assignment: CDR1 SGHVS and CDR2 FNYEAQ. Trimming at V came to 1 base and at J to 4 bases, leaving 3 bases not matched to a gene. The CDR3 loop spans 14 amino acids. The CDR3 DNA reads as TGTGCCAGCAGCTTAGGGGCTAGCGGGTACGAGCAGTACTTC. Its protein product is CASSLGASGYEQYF. Variable domain in full (rest from reference TRBV7-6 and TRBJ2-7): GAGVSQSPRYKVTKRGQDVALRCDPISGHVSLYWYRQALGQGPEFLTYFNYEAQQDKSGLPNDRFSAERPEGSISTLTIQRTEQRDSAMYRCASSLGASGYEQYFGPGTRLTVT.

The rearrangement uses TRBV28 and TRBJ1-3; a weak D match, TRBD1 (5 bases). V was shortened by 2 bases and J by 0 bases, with 11 bases between the two germline ends. The CDR3 has 16 amino acids. Looked up from germline, CDR1 is MDHEN and CDR2 is SYDVKM. The CDR3 loop reads CASSLGRGSSGNTIYF. The CDR3 bases are TGTGCCAGCAGTTTAGGCCGGGGGAGCTCTGGAAACACCATATATTTT.

The gene calls are TRBV28 and TRBJ2-7; TRBD1 is a possible D gene (5 bases). The CDR3 length is 12 residues. Trimming removed 5 bases at V and 5 bases at J, with 10 bases between. CDR1 and CDR2 (germline): MDHEN, SYDVKM. The CDR3, as DNA: TGTGCCAGCAGTACCCACAGGAACGAGCAGTACTTC. This translates into CASSTHRNEQYF.

The rearrangement joins TRBV4-1 to TRBJ2-5; D possibly corresponds to TRBD1 (6 bases). There are 14 residues in the CDR3. Germline V CDR1 and CDR2: MGHRA, YSYEKL. V lost 3 bases and J lost 2, with 10 bases in between. The CDR3 nucleotides read TGCGCCAGCAGCCACCCAGACAGGCAAGAGACCCAGTACTTC. Residues: CASSHPDRQETQYF.

V usage is TRBV5-4 and J usage is TRBJ2-7; TRBD2 matches at 12 bases. Germline V gene lookup returns CDR1 SGHNT and CDR2 YYREEE (reference sequence). The CDR3 is 18 amino acids. V lost 4 bases and J lost 4; bases outside the gene matches: 15. The CDR3 DNA is TGTGCCAGCAGCAAGGGACTAGCGGGCGACGGGGCTCTTTACGAGCAGTACTTC. This codes for CASSKGLAGDGALYEQYF.

In DNA form, the CDR3 reads TGCGCCAGCAGCTTGGAACGGGAATTCGGCACAGATACGCAGTATTTT. Translation: CASSLEREFGTDTQYF. The chain couples TRBV5-1 to TRBJ2-3, with a weak D call TRBD2 (5 bases). The CDR3 is made up of 16 amino acids. Trimming removed 0 bases at V and 1 base at J, with 12 bases between. The V gene's germline CDR1 is SGHRS and CDR2 YFSETQ.

With respect to this clone: Other DNA sequences of this sample code for an identical CDR3. The rearrangement links TRBV6-6 to TRBJ1-3, with 7 positions matching TRBD1. CDR3 length equals 15 residues. Germline V gene lookup returns CDR1 MNHNY and CDR2 SVGAGI (reference sequence). J was trimmed by 1 base and V by 2 bases; bases with no gene match: 2. The CDR3 protein is CASSYKGASGNTIYF. CDR3 in DNA: TGTGCCAGCAGTTACAAGGGGGCATCTGGAAACACCATATATTTT.

The V gene is TRBV9, the J gene TRBJ2-7; 10 bases line up with TRBD1. After removal of 3 bases from V and 5 bases from J, the junction contained 5 bases not matched to a gene. Germline lookup yields CDR1 SGDLS and CDR2 YYNGEE. This CDR3 region has 14 residues. The CDR3 bases are TGTGCCAGCAGCGAGGGACAGGGGAGGAACGAGCAGTACTTC. As protein: CASSEGQGRNEQYF.

The V gene is TRBV10-1, the J gene TRBJ2-5; 9 bases are shared with TRBD2. CDR1 is WNHNN, CDR2 SYGVQD, per germline (reference sequence). V lost 3 bases and J lost 5; bases outside the gene matches: 4. The CDR3 has 14 residues. The CDR3 nucleotides are TGCGCCAGCAGTGATGGGACTAGCCGGGAGACCCAGTACTTC. Translating it yields CASSDGTSRETQYF.

The rearrangement uses TRBV6-5 and TRBJ2-7; TRBD2 matches 9 bases. V shed 2 bases and J 3 bases; nucleotides not matched to a gene: 5. CDR3 size: 15 residues. Germline CDR1 is MNHEY and CDR2 is SVGAGI. CDR3: CASSYASGIHYEQYF. CDR3 DNA: TGTGCCAGCAGTTACGCTAGCGGGATCCACTACGAGCAGTACTTC.